This T cell receptor beta chain was found in a study of PD-1 blockade in classical Hodgkin lymphoma (dated by TCRdb to 2020 to 2021). Background on the whole study: Nivolumab dosing was 3 mg/kg intravenously every 2 weeks, continuing until either disease progression or unacceptable toxicity. A peripheral blood immune signature of response to PD-1 blockade in classical Hodgkin lymphoma was defined using TCR beta sequencing and CyTOF.

Measured from the cysteine to the phenylalanine, the CDR3 is 14 residues long. Just the 42-base CDR3 DNA is kept, in frame starting at base 1. Via the germline V gene, CDR1 is SNHLY and CDR2 FYNNEI. The junction carries 8 bases between V and J, which are trimmed by 1 base and 2 bases respectively. In the paper's terms, the time point label means: cycle 2 day 1 (C2D1) of nivolumab. Relapse after autologous stem cell transplantation had occurred in all trial patients, and cohorts A, B and C were distinguished by prior brentuximab vedotin exposure. The trial cohort included fewer than 65 patients with relapsed/refractory classical Hodgkin lymphoma, and each patient had a best overall response of complete response, partial response or progressive disease. In the multi-cohort phase II CheckMate 205 trial, trial patients received single-agent nivolumab. An independent review committee assessed best overall response by applying the 2007 International Working Group response criteria. Trial PBMCs were collected just before the start of nivolumab (C1D1) and during therapy at cycle 2 day 1 and cycle 4 day 1. After peripheral blood was drawn into 8 mL Vacutainer Cell Preparation Tubes, PBMCs were isolated by centrifugation and then cryopreserved.

This clone is medium-sized (0.01 to 0.1%). Its antigen is unknown. Nothing much larger sits one base from this clone, and base qualities are not available. Genomic DNA was isolated using the Qiagen DNeasy kit from unsorted PBMCs as well as from negatively selected CD4+ and CD8+ fractions. Amplification of TCR beta CDR3 regions was done by immunoSEQ multiplex PCR with primers that anneal to V and J segments. A synthetic immune receptor repertoire was used to minimize amplification bias, and any residual bias was removed computationally once sequencing was done. The source study handled its data this way. Custom Python scripts were used to quantify repertoire diversity as the Shannon entropy index. Unsorted, CD4+ and CD8+ repertoires were examined separately, except in combined analyses, for which CD4+ and CD8+ sequences were merged in silico. Clonal expansion was defined as at least a 2-fold frequency increase after treatment relative to C1D1, with a pseudocount of 0.5 for undetected baseline clones. Singleton clones were defined as clones with 0 or 1 copy at C1D1, and non-singleton clones were defined as clones with 2 or more copies. Clones expanded in unsorted samples were annotated as CD4+, CD8+ or unknown by matching protein sequences in sorted samples from the same patient. Wilcoxon tests on paired samples were used to test changes in diversity from C1D1 to C4D1. What TCRdb holds here is the immuneACCESS table cut down to in-frame rearrangements. Part of the clones is not present; checked against another copy, under half of the missing clones reflect an unresolved V gene, and the others are unexplained. The DNA was the basis for D and trimming; V, J and clone size are from that table. This sample has 90,000 to 95,000 clones in its table, and about 91% of those were observed once. The ten largest clones capture 9.5% to 12% of the sample.

Here is what the overall study found, with its caveats: Baseline TCR diversity was reported to be lower in newly diagnosed patients than in healthy donors, and even lower in relapsed/refractory patients. The study was limited to a single clinical trial cohort, and causes of repertoire differences, possibly disease activity or prior therapy, remained undefined. By C4D1, a significant rise was seen in CD4+ TCR diversity but not in CD8+ TCR diversity (p=0.0027 vs p=0.16), and the rise was most apparent among complete responders (p=0.02). Lower diversity was seen in patients whose nivolumab began less than 1 year after ASCT, and these patients were left out of later analyses so that immune reconstitution would not confound the results. Trial patients achieving complete response had baseline diversity similar to newly diagnosed patients, whereas partial responders and progressors had significantly lower diversity.

In this chain, TRBV2 is recombined with TRBJ1-2, with the D gene too uncertain to name. The TCR originated in a human donor with classical Hodgkin lymphoma. The material was peripheral blood mononuclear cells (PBMCs), obtained before the second cycle of nivolumab. The DNA is TGTGCCAGCAGTGAAGGGCCCGGAAACTATGGCTACACCTTC. Its translation reads: CASSEGPGNYGYTF.